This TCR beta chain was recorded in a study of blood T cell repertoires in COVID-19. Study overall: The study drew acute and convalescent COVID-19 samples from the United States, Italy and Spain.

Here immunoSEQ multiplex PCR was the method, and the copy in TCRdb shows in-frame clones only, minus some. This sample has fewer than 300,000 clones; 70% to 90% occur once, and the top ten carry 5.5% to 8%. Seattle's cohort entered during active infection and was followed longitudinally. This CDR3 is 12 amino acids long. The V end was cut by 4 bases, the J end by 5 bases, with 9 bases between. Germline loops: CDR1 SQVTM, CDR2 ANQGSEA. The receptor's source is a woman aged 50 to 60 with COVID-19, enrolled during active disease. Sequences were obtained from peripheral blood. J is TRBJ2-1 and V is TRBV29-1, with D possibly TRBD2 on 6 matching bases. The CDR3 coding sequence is TGCAGCGTTGGGGACTGGAACAATGAGCAGTTCTTC. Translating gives CSVGDWNNEQFF.